One and the same sample provided the 14 T cell receptor beta chains below, sequenced in a study of blood T cell repertoires in COVID-19. The repertoire was sequenced with immunoSEQ multiplex PCR; TCRdb's copy has only in-frame clones and lacks some. The top ten hold over 7% of the sample, which has approximately 200,000 clones, approximately 80% seen once. Source material: PBMCs or T cells enriched from blood (not recorded which). The source is a woman in her forties with acute COVID-19.

This clone came up a few times. The V call is TRBV19, the J call TRBJ2-1; 15 bases are shared with TRBD2. The CDR3 loop spans 16 amino acids. Looked up from germline, CDR1 is LNHDA and CDR2 is SQIVND (reference sequence). The junction had 6 bases not matched to a gene; V was cut back by 4 bases and J by 8 bases. The CDR3 DNA is TGTGCCAGTAGTAGAATTGGGACTAGCGGGGGGCATGAGCAGTTCTTC. Amino acid sequence: CASSRIGTSGGHEQFF.

This chain connects TRBV3-1 (or the pseudogene TRBV3-2) to TRBJ1-2; the D gene is possibly TRBD1 (6 bases). Trimming left V 1 base short and J 4 bases short, with 13 bases between. Per germline, CDR1 LGHDT and CDR2 YNNKEL (reference sequence). The CDR3 runs to 15 residues. As DNA, the CDR3 is TGTGCCAGCAGCCAAGGGGGGCAAGTGAGCTATGGCTACACCTTC. This sequence encodes CASSQGGQVSYGYTF.

V usage is TRBV9 and J usage is TRBJ1-2; weak D call: TRBD1 (5 bases). The CDR3 sequence is 11 residues long. The germline CDR1 and CDR2 sequences are SGDLS and YYNGEE. Trimming took off 3 bases at V and 8 bases at J, with 8 bases between the two ends. The CDR3 DNA is TGTGCCAGCAGCGCCGGGGGAGGCTACACCTTC. It is translated as CASSAGGGYTF.

V is TRBV7-8 and J is TRBJ1-1; D perhaps matches TRBD1 (6 bases). Germline V gives CDR1 SGHVS, CDR2 FQNEAQ. CDR3 length equals 14 residues. Trimming pared 5 bases from V and 4 bases from J, leaving 14 bases between. This chain's CDR3 is CASSRTRGSTEAFF. CDR3 DNA: TGTGCCAGCAGCCGGACGAGGGGGAGCACTGAAGCTTTCTTT.

The chain links TRBV30 to TRBJ2-5; TRBD2 agrees at 11 bases. CDR3 length: 16 amino acids. The V and J ends lost 3 bases and 4 bases, in that order; junction bases with no gene match: 10. Germline CDR1 GTSNPN, CDR2 SVGIG (reference sequence). The CDR3 DNA is TGTGCCTGGAGGAAACTAGCGGGAGTGGGTGGAGAGACCCAGTACTTC. This codes for CAWRKLAGVGGETQYF.

The V gene is TRBV7-3, the J gene TRBJ1-6; 9 positions match TRBD1. V lost 3 bases, J lost 9 bases, and 6 bases stayed unmatched. Germline loops: CDR1 SGHTA, CDR2 FQGTGA. The CDR3 extends over 15 amino acids. This chain's CDR3 is CASSLGTGIASPLHF. CDR3 sequence (DNA): TGTGCCAGCAGCTTGGGGACAGGGATTGCTTCACCCCTCCACTTT.

This rearrangement joins TRBV7-2 to TRBJ1-6; 8 bases are a match to TRBD1. The ends lost 5 bases at V and 7 bases at J; junction bases unmatched: 10. CDR1 SGHTA and CDR2 FQGNSA come from the germline V gene. This CDR3 has 16 amino acids. Here the CDR3 DNA reads TGTGCCAGCAGCCCCCGAGGACAGGGAAGCAATTCACCCCTCCACTTT. Its translation is CASSPRGQGSNSPLHF.

The rearrangement uses TRBV28 and TRBJ2-7; D possibly corresponds to TRBD2 (5 bases). Germline V lookup: CDR1 MDHEN, CDR2 SYDVKM. V shed 3 bases and J shed 0 bases, with 12 bases lying between them. This CDR3 contains 15 residues. CDR3 DNA sequence: TGTGCCAGCAGTTTGGCCCGCCGGGGCTCCTACGAGCAGTACTTC. Its protein product is CASSLARRGSYEQYF.

The table lists this clone with many counts. The chain couples TRBV4-2 to TRBJ1-2; D gene uncertain. Germline CDR1 LGHNA, CDR2 YNFKEQ. This CDR3 comprises 16 residues. V was shortened by 1 base and J by 5 bases, with 17 bases between the two germline ends. The CDR3 reads CASSQGEVGSRYGYTF. The CDR3 bases are TGTGCCAGCAGCCAAGGAGAGGTGGGTTCTCGGTATGGCTACACCTTC.

This rearrangement joins TRBV5-4 to TRBJ2-1, with 11 positions matching TRBD1. The ends lost 4 bases at V and 3 bases at J; junction bases unmatched: 3. CDR1 and CDR2 (germline): SGHNT, YYREEE (reference sequence). The CDR3 runs to 15 residues. The CDR3 region is CASSQDRGLYNEQFF. The DNA of the CDR3 is TGTGCCAGCAGCCAGGACAGGGGGCTCTACAATGAGCAGTTCTTC.

V is TRBV15 and J is TRBJ2-5; 9 nucleotides align to TRBD1. The CDR3 totals 16 residues. Looked up from germline, CDR1 is LNHNV and CDR2 is YYDKDF (reference sequence). With V trimmed by 2 bases and J by 5 bases, 9 bases remained unmatched. In DNA form, the CDR3 reads TGTGCCACCAGCAGACCCATGGACAGGGGAGATGAGACCCAGTACTTC. Its translation: CATSRPMDRGDETQYF. The full variable domain, completed using reference TRBV15 and TRBJ2-5, is DAMVIQNPRYQVTQFGKPVTLSCSQTLNHNVMYWYQQKSSQAPKLLFHYYDKDFNNEADTPDNFQSRRPNTSFCFLDIRSPGLGDTAMYLCATSRPMDRGDETQYFGPGTRLLVL.

This clone has only one observation. The CDR3 protein is CASSGGQGSQPQHF. The CDR3 DNA is TGTGCCAGCAGTGGGGGACAGGGAAGTCAGCCCCAGCATTTT. The chain uses TRBV2 and TRBJ1-5; 9 bases line up with TRBD1. The germline CDR1 and CDR2 sequences are SNHLY and FYNNEI. V shed 4 bases and J 6 bases; nucleotides not matched to a gene: 4. The CDR3 extends over 14 amino acids.

The sample holds a few counts of this clone. CDR3 residues: CASSYSLERPGELFF. CDR3 DNA: TGTGCCAGCAGTTACTCACTAGAACGCCCCGGGGAGCTGTTTTTT. The V and J genes are TRBV6-2 or TRBV6-3 and TRBJ2-2, with D possibly TRBD2 on 5 matching bases. Germline V gives CDR1 MNHEY, CDR2 SVGEGT. CDR3 size: 15 residues. Trimming took off 0 bases at V and 6 bases at J, with 11 bases between the two ends.

This clone has a handful of counts. The V and J genes are TRBV5-5 and TRBJ2-7; no firm D call. From germline, CDR1 is SGHKS and CDR2 YYEKEE (reference sequence). V lost 4 bases and J 1 base, leaving 15 bases between the germline ends. The CDR3 is 15 amino acids. The CDR3 DNA is TGTGCCAGCAGCCCGGTGAGCTCCCTTTCCTACGAGCAGTACTTC. Protein product: CASSPVSSLSYEQYF.